This record covers a single T cell receptor (beta chain). Its antigen is still unknown. This sample is drawn from a study of regulatory dendritic cells for organ transplantation. Study-wide context: Day 6 dendritic cell cultures were stimulated with LPS. General study findings and limits: Of resting T cell subsets, memory CD8+ had the most alloreactive clonotypes.

Germline V lookup: CDR1 LNHDA, CDR2 SQIVND (reference sequence). CDR3 size: 16 residues. V dropped 2 bases and J dropped 0 bases, with 14 bases sitting between them. The protocol was immunoSEQ multiplex PCR, while the TCRdb copy is restricted to in-frame clones and leaves out a portion. The sample has 20,000 to 25,000 clones, approximately 85% seen once. Allogeneic regulatory or mature dendritic cells were co-cultured for 5 days with CFSE-labeled sorted T cells at 1:10. J is TRBJ2-7 and V is TRBV19; tentatively, D is TRBD2 (5 bases). This receptor was taken from a human donor in good health. Sequencing used naive CD4+ T cells from blood cultured with regulatory dendritic cells. Subset here: CD45RA+ naive T cells. This CDR3 is CASSIRGNILSYEQYF. The CDR3 DNA is TGTGCCAGTAGTATAAGAGGGAATATTCTCTCCTACGAGCAGTACTTC. The complete variable domain, with remaining parts taken from reference TRBV19 and TRBJ2-7, reads DGGITQSPKYLFRKEGQNVTLSCEQNLNHDAMYWYRQDPGQGLRLIYYSQIVNDFQKGDIAEGYSVSREKKESFPLTVTSAQKNPTAFYLCASSIRGNILSYEQYFGPGTRLTVT.